The sequence of this TCR beta chain was determined in a study of blood T cell repertoires in COVID-19. Study-wide background: Researchers got acute and convalescent COVID-19 samples from the United States, Italy and Spain. The cDNA or gDNA used as material had been derived from T cells, B-cell-depleted T cells, or PBMCs.

V shed 4 bases, J shed 4 bases, and the junction held 4 bases outside the gene matches. This CDR3 is built from 14 residues. Germline values: CDR1 MGHRA, CDR2 YSYEKL. In the original analysis: Nucleated cell number was recorded as an estimate derived from reference gene primer amplification. Data came from immunoSEQ multiplex PCR; TCRdb stores just in-frame clones and leaves some out. That table gives V, J and clone size, and the DNA gave D and trimming. The sample lists 250,000 to 350,000 clones, around nine tenths seen once, with around 12% in the top ten. The receptor was derived from a woman aged 55-69 years with acute or convalescent COVID-19. The chain employs TRBV4-1 and TRBJ2-3; TRBD2 matches at 8 bases. The sequenced sample was peripheral blood. The DNA for the CDR3 is TGCGCCAGCAGCCTCCCGGGAGGGGCAGATACGCAGTATTTT. It translates to CASSLPGGADTQYF.